This T cell receptor beta chain was recovered during a study of memory CD4+ T cells and cytomegalovirus serostatus. Turning to the study itself: This sample comes from healthy Belgian adults, about nine CMV seropositive, 24 seronegative. Notes on the study in general: 67 of 164 known CMV-associated TCRbeta sequences appeared in CD4+ memory.

Sequencing was performed with immunoSEQ multiplex PCR; in TCRdb, only in-frame clones are kept and a portion is missing. Of about 44,000 clones detected, 76% appear once; the ten largest clones hold around 1.9%. Single viable CD3+CD4+CD8-CD45RO+ cells were sorted as the memory CD4+ T cells. Serum IgG to CMV pp150, pp28, p38 and p52 defined serostatus. V was clipped by 3 bases and J by 2 bases, with 7 bases between them. The germline V gene has CDR1 SGHAT and CDR2 FQNNGV. The CDR3 has 13 residues. This clone rates as medium-sized. Its antigen remains unknown. The receptor was isolated from an adult in good health and CMV-seronegative. Input material: memory CD4+ T cells from blood. The V call is TRBV11-2, the J call TRBJ2-5; D is ambiguous. CDR3 bases: TGTGCCAGCAGCTTTGGCAGACAAGAGACCCAGTACTTC. The encoded protein is CASSFGRQETQYF.